These 31 T cell receptor beta chains were sequenced from one sample in a study of cytomegalovirus exposure and HLA in healthy donors. PCR amplification relied on 60 Vbeta primers (plus 13 Jbeta primers). Sequenced by immunoSEQ multiplex PCR; TCRdb stores in-frame clones only, minus some. The sample carries some 190,000 clones, 77% recorded once. The sample was PBMCs. Receptor source: a man between 18 and 35 years old in good health and CMV-seronegative.

This clone was observed a handful of times. V usage is TRBV7-9 and J usage is TRBJ2-2; 8 bases agree with TRBD2. CDR1 is SEHNR and CDR2 is FQNEAQ in the germline V gene (reference sequence). The CDR3 extends over 16 amino acids. The V segment lost 8 bases and the J segment 4 bases; nucleotides outside the gene matches: 12. CDR3 residues: CASSDGGAQVTGELFF. The CDR3 nucleotides read TGTGCCAGCTCTGACGGGGGGGCGCAGGTCACCGGGGAGCTGTTTTTT. The full variable domain, completed using reference TRBV7-9 and TRBJ2-2, is DTGVSQNPRHKITKRGQNVTFRCDPISEHNRLYWYRQTLGQGPEFLTYFQNEAQLEKSRLLSDRFSAERPKGSFSTLEIQRTEQGDSAMYLCASSDGGAQVTGELFFGEGSRLTVL.

The chain combines TRBV7-9 with TRBJ2-1; TRBD2 agrees at 11 bases. The CDR3 is made up of 14 amino acids. Germline CDR1 SEHNR, CDR2 FQNEAQ (reference sequence). V dropped 3 bases and J dropped 6; count of bases not matched to a gene: 1. The chain's CDR3 is CASSFGTSGNEQFF. The CDR3 DNA follows: TGTGCCAGCAGCTTCGGGACTAGCGGCAATGAGCAGTTCTTC.

This clone was recorded only once. V gene TRBV5-6 combines with J gene TRBJ2-7; the match to TRBD1 covers 10 bases. The CDR3 has 16 residues. V was clipped by 4 bases and J by 3 bases; unmatched bases: 10. Germline loops: CDR1 SGHDT, CDR2 YYEEEE. The CDR3 nucleotides read TGTGCCAGCAGCCCCCTTTCCCGGACAGGGGGCTACGAGCAGTACTTC. It yields the protein CASSPLSRTGGYEQYF.

The chain carries TRBV5-1 and TRBJ2-1; 9 nucleotides agree with TRBD2. Germline-derived CDR1 and CDR2 are SGHRS and YFSETQ. The CDR3 covers 14 residues. Trimming removed 5 bases from V and 4 bases from J; junction bases left unmatched: 4. In DNA form, the CDR3 reads TGCGCCAGCAGGCGGACTAGCGAATACAATGAGCAGTTCTTC. It codes for CASRRTSEYNEQFF.

This rearrangement joins TRBV11-2 to TRBJ1-1; D remains ambiguous. This CDR3 contains 16 residues. The germline V gene has CDR1 SGHAT and CDR2 FQNNGV. V was shortened by 1 base and J by 5 bases, with 17 bases between the two germline ends. CDR3 sequence reads: CASSLVAGSLSTEAFF. The DNA for the CDR3 is TGTGCCAGCAGCTTAGTGGCTGGGAGTTTGTCTACTGAAGCTTTCTTT.

CDR3 DNA sequence: TGTGCCAGCAGCGCCGACAGGGGTGGTGGCACAGATACGCAGTATTTT. It encodes CASSADRGGGTDTQYF. J is TRBJ2-3 and V is TRBV9; 8 bases align to TRBD1. Germline loops: CDR1 SGDLS, CDR2 YYNGEE. The CDR3 totals 16 residues. V dropped 3 bases and J dropped 1; count of bases not matched to a gene: 7.

The chain has TRBV4-2 and TRBJ2-1, with 11 bases identical to TRBD2. Germline loops: CDR1 LGHNA, CDR2 YNFKEQ. V lost 4 bases and J lost 7; bases outside the gene matches: 12. This CDR3 spans 17 amino acids. The CDR3 is CASSRGDTSGGLNEQFF. The CDR3 DNA sequence: TGTGCCAGCAGCCGGGGAGACACTAGCGGGGGCCTGAATGAGCAGTTCTTC.

This CDR3 reads CASSQERGQTTPFHF. CDR3 sequence (DNA): TGTGCCAGCAGCCAAGAGAGGGGACAAACTACTCCCTTCCACTTT. This chain uses TRBV4-2 with TRBJ1-6; tentatively, D is TRBD1 (6 bases). Trimming removed 0 bases at V and 17 bases at J, with 20 bases between. The CDR3 spans 15 residues. The germline V gene has CDR1 LGHNA and CDR2 YNFKEQ.

This rearrangement joins TRBV27 to TRBJ1-4; 8 bases are shared with TRBD1. Germline values: CDR1 MNHEY, CDR2 SMNVEV (reference sequence). This CDR3 has 16 residues. V shed 7 bases and J 7 bases; nucleotides not matched to a gene: 14. The CDR3 spells CASTKRQGRIREKLFF. The DNA for the CDR3 is TGTGCCAGCACAAAGCGACAGGGGAGGATCCGTGAAAAACTGTTTTTT. Full variable domain (missing parts from reference TRBV27 and TRBJ1-4): EAQVTQNPRYLITVTGKKLTVTCSQNMNHEYMSWYRQDPGLGLRQIYYSMNVEVTDKGDVPEGYKVSRKEKRNFPLILESPSPNQTSLYFCASTKRQGRIREKLFFGSGTQLSVL.

The rearrangement joins TRBV7-9 to TRBJ2-6; D gene uncertain. The CDR3 is made up of 13 amino acids. Germline values: CDR1 SEHNR, CDR2 FQNEAQ (reference sequence). Trimming cost V 8 bases and J 2 bases, with 7 bases left between them. CDR3 residues: CASRFAGANVLTF. CDR3 nucleotide sequence: TGTGCCAGCCGGTTCGCTGGGGCCAACGTCCTGACTTTC.

The chain has TRBV7-6 and TRBJ1-4, with TRBD1 identical over 7 bases. Trimming at V came to 5 bases and at J to 6 bases, leaving 6 bases not matched to a gene. The germline CDR1 and CDR2 sequences are SGHVS and FNYEAQ. The CDR3 runs 14 residues. CDR3 sequence reads: CASSQQGFDEKLFF. The CDR3 nucleotides are TGTGCCAGCAGCCAACAGGGGTTCGATGAAAAACTGTTTTTT.

This clone was seen a few times. The chain joins TRBV28 to TRBJ1-2; 8 bases map to TRBD1. CDR1 is MDHEN, CDR2 SYDVKM, per germline. The V segment lost 5 bases and the J segment 2 bases; nucleotides outside the gene matches: 4. This CDR3 region has 14 residues. CDR3 nucleotides: TGTGCCAGCAGTCCGGGGACAGGCAACTATGGCTACACCTTC. It codes for CASSPGTGNYGYTF.

This chain links TRBV19 with TRBJ2-1; 9 bases agree with TRBD1. Germline CDR1 reads LNHDA; CDR2 reads SQIVND (reference sequence). The CDR3 totals 15 residues. J lost 10 bases, V lost 6 bases, and 13 bases had no gene match. The CDR3 bases are TGTGCCAGTAGGGGCGCTTTACAGGGGGCAGGGGAGCAGTTCTTC. Amino acid sequence: CASRGALQGAGEQFF.

This rearrangement joins TRBV20-1 to TRBJ1-6; maybe TRBD1 (6 bases). The V end was cut by 4 bases, the J end by 19 bases, with 17 bases between. The CDR3 extends over 11 amino acids. The germline V gene has CDR1 DFQATT and CDR2 SNEGSKA (reference sequence). The CDR3 region has the DNA TGCAGTGCTATGGTCAGGGGTTCCTTGCACTTT. Its protein product is CSAMVRGSLHF.

This chain uses TRBV5-1 with TRBJ2-1, with 10 bases matching TRBD2. V was pared by 0 bases and J by 13 bases, with 10 bases of the junction left unmatched. The CDR3 is 15 residues long. CDR1 is SGHRS and CDR2 is YFSETQ in the germline V gene. In DNA, the CDR3 is TGCGCCAGCAGCTTGGAGTCCCTAGCGGGAGCGGGACAGTTCTTC. Its protein product is CASSLESLAGAGQFF.

V gene TRBV6-5 combines with J gene TRBJ2-7, with 11 bases that match TRBD2. V lost 7 bases and J lost 1; bases outside the gene matches: 3. The CDR3 spans 14 residues. Looked up from germline, CDR1 is MNHEY and CDR2 is SVGAGI. CDR3 bases: TGTGCCAGCACCCGACTAGCGGGATCCTACGAGCAGTACTTC. This sequence encodes CASTRLAGSYEQYF.

The chain carries TRBV5-4 and TRBJ2-1, with a tentative D call TRBD2 (6 bases). The CDR3 contains 13 residues. The germline V gene has CDR1 SGHNT and CDR2 YYREEE (reference sequence). As DNA, the CDR3 is TGTGCTGCGGGTCTAGCGACCTACAATGAGCAGTTCTTC. Residues: CAAGLATYNEQFF.

The chain combines TRBV12-5 with TRBJ1-2, with TRBD1 matching over 10 bases. The ends lost 5 bases at V and 4 bases at J; junction bases unmatched: 7. The CDR3 is made up of 15 amino acids. Germline V gene data show CDR1 as LGHNT and CDR2 as FRNRAP. The CDR3 DNA reads TGTGCTAGTGGTGCGACAGGGGGCATTAGCTATGGCTACACCTTC. Protein: CASGATGGISYGYTF.

The chain carries TRBV9 and TRBJ2-5; the D gene is possibly TRBD2 (5 bases). V dropped 3 bases and J dropped 5 bases, with 17 bases sitting between them. CDR3 size: 15 residues. CDR1 is SGDLS and CDR2 is YYNGEE in the germline V gene. This CDR3 reads CASSASLAGGETQYF. DNA of the CDR3: TGTGCCAGCAGCGCTAGTCTAGCAGGCGGGGAGACCCAGTACTTC.

This clone was seen only once. The chain recombines TRBV14 with TRBJ2-1, with TRBD2 matching over 8 bases. V lost 1 base and J lost 3; bases outside the gene matches: 14. In germline, CDR1 is SGHDN, CDR2 FVKESK. This CDR3 has 19 amino acids. The CDR3 sequence is CASSQGSSGGLPFYNEQFF. CDR3 DNA sequence: TGTGCCAGCAGCCAAGGTTCCAGCGGGGGCCTCCCTTTCTACAATGAGCAGTTCTTC. The full variable domain, in which reference TRBV14 and TRBJ2-1 provide the parts outside the CDR3, is EAGVTQFPSHSVIEKGQTVTLRCDPISGHDNLYWYRRVMGKEIKFLLHFVKESKQDESGMPNNRFLAERTGGTYSTLKVQPAELEDSGVYFCASSQGSSGGLPFYNEQFFGPGTRLTVL.

In this sample, this clone turned up once. This rearrangement joins TRBV6-1 to TRBJ2-7; 8 bases map to TRBD1. The CDR3 is 12 residues long. After removal of 7 bases from V and 4 bases from J, the junction contained 3 bases not matched to a gene. Germline V gene sequence: CDR1 MNHNS, CDR2 SASEGT. DNA of the CDR3: TGTGCCAGCACCCGACAGGGGTACGAGCAGTACTTC. Its translation: CASTRQGYEQYF.

The V gene is TRBV25-1, the J gene TRBJ1-1; a possible D gene is TRBD1 (6 bases). The CDR3 runs to 13 residues. Looked up from germline, CDR1 is MGHDK and CDR2 is SYGVNS. V lost 7 bases and J lost 1, with 10 bases in between. The CDR3 region has the DNA TGTGCCAGCAAAAGACAGGCGAACACTGAAGCTTTCTTT. Amino acid sequence: CASKRQANTEAFF.

This chain links TRBV7-2 with TRBJ1-3; maybe TRBD1 (5 bases). The V gene's germline CDR1 is SGHTA and CDR2 FQGNSA. Trimming removed 2 bases at V and 3 bases at J, with 11 bases between. The CDR3 has 15 amino acids. The CDR3 loop is CASSLRRGSGNTIYF. The CDR3, as DNA: TGTGCCAGCAGCTTACGGAGGGGTAGTGGAAACACCATATATTTT.

The V call is TRBV6-1, the J call TRBJ1-1, with 8 bases matching TRBD1. With V trimmed by 3 bases and J by 2 bases, 5 bases remained unmatched. The CDR3 is made up of 15 amino acids. Germline CDR1 and CDR2: MNHNS and SASEGT. The CDR3 spells CASSESGTGNTEAFF. Written as DNA, the CDR3 is TGTGCCAGCAGTGAGTCCGGGACAGGTAACACTGAAGCTTTCTTT.

This sequence joins TRBV6-6 and TRBJ1-4, with D possibly being TRBD1 (6 bases). Per the germline V gene, CDR1 is MNHNY and CDR2 is SVGAGI (reference sequence). The CDR3 consists of 11 residues. Trimming took 2 bases from V and 17 from J, leaving 12 bases between them. The CDR3 DNA reads TGTGCCAGCAGTTACCTCGACAGGCTCTTTTTT. Protein: CASSYLDRLFF.

The chain links TRBV7-3 to TRBJ1-1; no clear D. V was cut by 0 bases and J by 10 bases, with 12 bases left in between. From germline, CDR1 is SGHTA and CDR2 FQGTGA. The CDR3 is 13 residues long. The CDR3 reads CASSLTAGNRAFF. CDR3 bases: TGTGCCAGCAGCTTAACCGCGGGGAATCGAGCTTTCTTT.

This clone was observed a handful of times. V gene TRBV19 combines with J gene TRBJ2-1; 12 bases agree with TRBD2. V lost 1 base and J lost 8; bases outside the gene matches: 9. Per germline, CDR1 LNHDA and CDR2 SQIVND (reference sequence). The CDR3 extends over 17 amino acids. The CDR3 sequence is CASSIAKTSGSGDEQFF. In DNA, the CDR3 is TGTGCCAGTAGTATAGCAAAGACTAGCGGGAGTGGAGATGAGCAGTTCTTC. The full variable domain, rest sourced from reference TRBV19 and TRBJ2-1, is DGGITQSPKYLFRKEGQNVTLSCEQNLNHDAMYWYRQDPGQGLRLIYYSQIVNDFQKGDIAEGYSVSREKKESFPLTVTSAQKNPTAFYLCASSIAKTSGSGDEQFFGPGTRLTVL.

This chain uses TRBV6-5 with TRBJ2-7; 7 nucleotides match TRBD2. The CDR3 spans 15 residues. Germline-derived CDR1 and CDR2 are MNHEY and SVGAGI. Losses at the gene ends were 8 bases for V and 5 bases for J; bases not matched to a gene: 15. The CDR3, as DNA: TGTGCCAGCCGAGGACTTGAGCGGGGACTAAACGAGCAGTACTTC. Protein sequence: CASRGLERGLNEQYF.

This chain links TRBV25-1 with TRBJ2-7; TRBD1 matches 8 bases. The V gene's germline CDR1 is MGHDK and CDR2 SYGVNS. The V and J ends lost 5 bases and 0 bases, in that order; junction bases with no gene match: 6. The CDR3 totals 15 residues. The CDR3 region is CASSHTGTGSYEQYF. The CDR3 nucleotides read TGTGCCAGCAGTCACACCGGGACAGGCTCCTACGAGCAGTACTTC.

This clone was seen a single time. The chain couples TRBV2 to TRBJ2-1; 8 bases agree with TRBD2. The V gene's germline CDR1 is SNHLY and CDR2 FYNNEI. The CDR3 is 15 residues long. The trim removed 0 bases at V and 9 bases at J, leaving 7 bases unmatched. The CDR3 DNA reads TGTGCCAGCAGTGAAGCAGCGGGGGCGGGAGGTGAGCAGTTCTTC. It yields the protein CASSEAAGAGGEQFF.

The chain combines TRBV6-6 with TRBJ2-5, with a weak D call TRBD1 (8 bases). Trimming pared 8 bases from V and 1 base from J, leaving 14 bases between. The germline gives CDR1 MNHNY, CDR2 SVGAGI (reference sequence). The CDR3 length is 14 residues. This CDR3 is CASGRGTGQETQYF. The CDR3 DNA sequence: TGTGCCAGCGGGAGGGGGACAGGCCAAGAGACCCAGTACTTC.